This T cell receptor beta chain was found in a study of metastatic and nonmetastatic thyroid tumors (dated by TCRdb to 2018 to 2021). Study-level background: Repertoires from peripheral blood and from tumor or nodule tissue samples of malignant and benign thyroid patients were compared. General conclusions and limits of the study: In both blood and tumor samples, TCR beta diversity was reported to be significantly higher in malignant tumors than in benign nodules.

The protocol used for the library was PCR. TCRdb records Illumina HiSeq 4000 as the sequencer. High-throughput sequencing was used to profile the TCR beta-chain CDR3 region of every patient. The paper's data handling went like this. Drawing on CDR3 differences between clinicopathological groups, the researchers built a classifier meant to tell apart patients with distant-metastatic papillary thyroid cancer. To measure repertoire diversity the researchers used the Shannon index, while the Morisita-Horn index served to gauge how similar the tumor and blood repertoires were. TCRdb cleaned the public reads at Q25 with fastp, built clones with MiXCR and kept in-frame beta chains. The V and J calls and clone size come from TCRdb's table, not from the authors' own analysis. A total of some 26,000 clones appear in this sample, around 20% of them only once. Together, the top ten hold about 4.5% of the sample.

From V the trimming removes 1 base and from J it removes 11 bases, while the gene matches leave 5 bases of the junction unaccounted for. CDR1 and CDR2, looked up from the germline V gene, are SGHDT and YYEEEE. The CDR3 measures 12 amino acids from cysteine to phenylalanine. The entry retains the CDR3 DNA only, 36 bases that are in frame from base 1. None of the patients had been given any treatment before thyroid surgery. The study retrospectively analysed patient clinical samples collected from about 2012 to 2019 using T-cell receptor beta sequencing. This clone was observed a handful of times. Its antigen remains undetermined. No base qualities exist here, and no much larger clone lies one base off it.

Sequencing was carried out using adjacent normal tissue. The chain was built from TRBV5-6 and TRBJ1-1, with 7 middle bases fitting TRBD1. This receptor was obtained from a female donor with papillary thyroid cancer or a benign thyroid nodule (not recorded which). Some clones in this sample may be carry-over from other donors' samples. The CDR3 loop reads CASSLWGQRAFF. The nucleotide sequence reads as follows: TGTGCCAGCAGCTTGTGGGGACAGCGGGCTTTCTTT.